The clone carrying this TCR beta chain was counted once. One base separates it from a far larger clone, so it is likely a read error. This record belongs to a study of blood T cell repertoires in COVID-19. Study summary: Some COVID-19 samples were acute and others convalescent; all came from the United States, Italy and Spain.

In the original workflow: Reference gene primer amplification gave estimated nucleated cell counts. TCRdb's table, derived via immunoSEQ multiplex PCR, lists solely in-frame clones and lacks some. For V, J and clone size, that table is used; D and trimming come from the DNA. This table has about 400,000 clones, around nine tenths appearing once. Clinical history as reported by participants underpinned cohort assignment. This CDR3 is 12 amino acids long. Trimming took off 4 bases at V and 5 bases at J, with 9 bases between the two ends. Germline CDR1 reads SEHNR; CDR2 reads FQNEAQ (reference sequence).

The clonotype originates from a woman aged 45-65 years who had recovered from COVID-19. The sample consisted of PBMCs or T cells enriched from blood (not recorded which). This chain connects TRBV7-9 to TRBJ2-7, with D tentatively TRBD1 (6 bases). The CDR3 sequence is CASSSTGNEQYF. CDR3 coding DNA: TGTGCCAGCAGCTCCACAGGGAACGAGCAGTACTTC.